The clone carrying this TCR beta chain was observed once. The antigen remains undetermined. CDR1 is MDHEN, CDR2 SYDVKM, per germline. J gave up 2 bases and V 6 bases, and 9 bases lay outside the gene matches. CDR3 size: 16 residues. This sample stems from a study of regulatory T cells in long-lasting Graves disease. As for the study in general: The criterion for persistent Graves' disease was over 5 years of antithyroid drugs with positive TSH receptor antibodies. Study-wide results and limits: Not thyroid tissue but only peripheral blood was studied.

Documented time point: persistent/refractory GD, antithyroid drugs over 5 years with positive TRAb. There was RNA extracted from PBMCs, and the TCR library was made from it. Graves' disease diagnoses followed American Thyroid Association guidelines. Construction of the TCR beta libraries employed iRepertoire HTBI primers in conjunction with Arm-PCR of CDR3 regions. Authors' methods: Samples revealed approximately 60 TRBV and about 15 TRBJ segments. TCRdb processed the multiplex PCR reads anew with MiXCR; each CDR3 protein has one entry. TCRdb's processing, not the authors', yielded these V and J calls. This table has around 460,000 distinct CDR3 sequences, roughly 21% appearing once.

This material consisted of peripheral blood mononuclear cells (PBMCs), taken when the disease was refractory, from a patient treated with antithyroid drugs. This chain uses TRBV28 with TRBJ2-1, with 8 bases identical to TRBD1. The clonotype comes from a female donor with Graves disease. CDR3 loop: CASSDPTGDAYNEQFF. Here the CDR3 DNA reads TGTGCCAGCAGCGATCCGACAGGGGACGCCTACAATGAGCAGTTCTTC.